One and the same sample provided the 7 T cell receptor beta chains below, sequenced in a study of cytomegalovirus exposure and HLA in healthy donors. The primer mix had 60 Vbeta and 13 Jbeta primers. Assay used: immunoSEQ multiplex PCR; TCRdb lists only in-frame clones, some missing. The sample includes more than 100,000 clones, under 75% seen only once; the top ten take roughly 2.5%. Sequenced: PBMCs. The receptors come from a woman aged 40 to 49 in good health and CMV-seronegative.

As concerns this clone: This sample includes further DNA sequences coding for the same CDR3. The V call is TRBV11-1, the J call TRBJ2-5, with D possibly being TRBD1 (6 bases). Trimming pared 3 bases from V and 5 bases from J, leaving 10 bases between. Germline V CDR1 and CDR2: SGHAT, FQDESV (reference sequence). This CDR3 has 13 amino acids. CDR3 residues: CASSLDRGETQYF. In nucleotides, the CDR3 is TGTGCCAGCAGCTTGGACAGAGGCGAGACCCAGTACTTC.

This clone was seen a few times. The gene calls are TRBV30 and TRBJ1-1; D perhaps matches TRBD1 (6 bases). Germline V gene data show CDR1 as GTSNPN and CDR2 as SVGIG (reference sequence). Trimming shortened V by 3 bases and J by 0 bases, and 14 bases separated the two germline ends. The length of the CDR3 is 15 residues. In nucleotides, the CDR3 is TGTGCCTGGAGGGAACCGGACAGAATGAACACTGAAGCTTTCTTT. It yields the protein CAWREPDRMNTEAFF.

V gene TRBV19 combines with J gene TRBJ1-4, with TRBD1 matching 7 bases. CDR3 length: 14 residues. Germline CDR1 LNHDA, CDR2 SQIVND (reference sequence). The junction had 14 bases not matched to a gene; V was cut back by 8 bases and J by 11 bases. The CDR3 sequence is CASGNRDSISKLFF. For the CDR3, the DNA is TGTGCCAGTGGGAACCGGGACAGCATATCTAAACTGTTTTTT.

The CDR3 DNA sequence: TGCGCCAGCAGGGTAGACGGGTTTGCTAATGAAAAACTGTTTTTT. Protein sequence: CASRVDGFANEKLFF. This chain uses TRBV5-1 with TRBJ1-4, with D hard to call. The CDR3 is 15 amino acids. Germline loops: CDR1 SGHRS, CDR2 YFSETQ. Trimming shortened V by 5 bases and J by 3 bases, and 14 bases separated the two germline ends.

This chain joins TRBV5-8 and TRBJ2-3, with D perhaps TRBD1 (6 bases). The V end was cut by 2 bases, the J end by 0 bases, with 13 bases between. The CDR3 has 16 residues. The germline V gene has CDR1 SGHTS and CDR2 YDEGEE. This CDR3 is CASSFGQQPSTDTQYF. The CDR3 DNA reads as TGTGCCAGCAGCTTCGGACAGCAACCTAGCACAGATACGCAGTATTTT.

The V gene is TRBV5-1, the J gene TRBJ1-2; D might be TRBD1 (5 bases). This CDR3 has 14 residues. CDR1 is SGHRS, CDR2 YFSETQ, per germline. The V gene lost 4 bases and the J gene lost 3 bases, with 13 bases spanning the gap. The CDR3 is CASSAAQGDYGYTF. The DNA for the CDR3 is TGCGCCAGCAGCGCCGCCCAGGGTGACTATGGCTACACCTTC.

There are a few counts of this clone. The V call is TRBV2, the J call TRBJ2-1; D is possibly TRBD2 (5 bases). V was pared by 3 bases and J by 0 bases, with 9 bases between. CDR1 is SNHLY and CDR2 is FYNNEI in the germline V gene. The CDR3 has 15 amino acids. CDR3 nucleotides: TGTGCCAGCAGTGAGCGGCGGGCCTCCTACAATGAGCAGTTCTTC. Residues: CASSERRASYNEQFF.